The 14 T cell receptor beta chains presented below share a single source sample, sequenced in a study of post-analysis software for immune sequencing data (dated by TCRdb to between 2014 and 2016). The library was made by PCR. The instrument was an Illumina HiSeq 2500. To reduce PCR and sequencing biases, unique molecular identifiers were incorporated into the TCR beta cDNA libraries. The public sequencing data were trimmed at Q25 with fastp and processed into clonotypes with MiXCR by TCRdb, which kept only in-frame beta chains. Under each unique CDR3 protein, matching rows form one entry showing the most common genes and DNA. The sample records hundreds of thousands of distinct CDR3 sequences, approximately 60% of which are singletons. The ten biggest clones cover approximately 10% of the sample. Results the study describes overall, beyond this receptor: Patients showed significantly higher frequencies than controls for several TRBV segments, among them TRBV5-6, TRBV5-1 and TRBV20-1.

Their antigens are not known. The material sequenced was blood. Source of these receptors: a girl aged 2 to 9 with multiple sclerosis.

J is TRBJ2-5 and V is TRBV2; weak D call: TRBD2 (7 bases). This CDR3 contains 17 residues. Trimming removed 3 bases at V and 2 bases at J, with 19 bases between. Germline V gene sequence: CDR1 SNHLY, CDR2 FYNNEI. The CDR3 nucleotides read TGTGCCAGCAGTGAGGCCCCCCCGGGGGGCAGGCAAGAGACCCAGTACTTC. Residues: CASSEAPPGGRQETQYF.

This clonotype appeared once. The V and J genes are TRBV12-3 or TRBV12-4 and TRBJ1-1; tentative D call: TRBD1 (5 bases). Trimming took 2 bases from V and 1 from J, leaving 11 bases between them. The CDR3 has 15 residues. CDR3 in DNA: TGTGCCAGCAGTTTACGGCAGGGTAGGAACACTGAAGCTTTCTTT. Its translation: CASSLRQGRNTEAFF.

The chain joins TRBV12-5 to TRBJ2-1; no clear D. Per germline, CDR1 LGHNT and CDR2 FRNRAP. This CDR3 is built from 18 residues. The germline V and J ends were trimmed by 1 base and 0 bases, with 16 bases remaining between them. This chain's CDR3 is CASGLATRTESSYNEQFF. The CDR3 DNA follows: TGTGCTAGTGGTTTGGCCACGCGGACGGAGAGCTCCTACAATGAGCAGTTCTTC.

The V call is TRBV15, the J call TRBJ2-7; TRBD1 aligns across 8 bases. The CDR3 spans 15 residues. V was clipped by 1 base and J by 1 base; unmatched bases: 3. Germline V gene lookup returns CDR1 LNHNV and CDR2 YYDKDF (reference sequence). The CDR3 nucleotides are TGTGCCACCAGCAGAGGGGGGACAGGATCCTACGAGCAGTACTTC. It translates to CATSRGGTGSYEQYF.

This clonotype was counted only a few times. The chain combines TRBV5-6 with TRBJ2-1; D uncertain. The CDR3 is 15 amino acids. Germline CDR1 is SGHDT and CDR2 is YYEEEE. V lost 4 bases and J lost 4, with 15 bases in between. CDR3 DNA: TGTGCCAGCAGCCTGGGTGAGAGTATATACAATGAGCAGTTCTTC. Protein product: CASSLGESIYNEQFF.

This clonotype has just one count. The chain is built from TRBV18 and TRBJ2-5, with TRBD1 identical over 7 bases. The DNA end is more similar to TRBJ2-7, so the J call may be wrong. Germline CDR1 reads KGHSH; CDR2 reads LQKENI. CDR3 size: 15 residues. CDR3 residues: CASSPAGTAPGEQYF. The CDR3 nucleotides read TGTGCCAGCTCACCAGCCGGGACAGCCCCTGGCGAGCAGTACTTC.

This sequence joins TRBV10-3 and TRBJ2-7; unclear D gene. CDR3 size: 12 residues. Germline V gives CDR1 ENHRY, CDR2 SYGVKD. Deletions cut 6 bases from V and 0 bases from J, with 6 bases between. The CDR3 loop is CAIRQHSYEQYF. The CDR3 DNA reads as TGTGCCATCAGACAGCACTCCTACGAGCAGTACTTC.

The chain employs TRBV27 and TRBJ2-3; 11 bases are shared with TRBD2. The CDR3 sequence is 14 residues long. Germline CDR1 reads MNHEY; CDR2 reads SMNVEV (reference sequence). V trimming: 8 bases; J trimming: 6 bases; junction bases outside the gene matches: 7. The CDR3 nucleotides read TGTGCCAGCGGGCTAGCGGGAGGTGCCGATACGCAGTATTTT. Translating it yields CASGLAGGADTQYF.

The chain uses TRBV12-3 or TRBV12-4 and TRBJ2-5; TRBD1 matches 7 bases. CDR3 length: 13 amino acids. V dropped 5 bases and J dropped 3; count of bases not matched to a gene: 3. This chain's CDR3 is CASSGDREETQYF. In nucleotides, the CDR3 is TGTGCCAGCAGTGGTGACAGGGAAGAGACCCAGTACTTC.

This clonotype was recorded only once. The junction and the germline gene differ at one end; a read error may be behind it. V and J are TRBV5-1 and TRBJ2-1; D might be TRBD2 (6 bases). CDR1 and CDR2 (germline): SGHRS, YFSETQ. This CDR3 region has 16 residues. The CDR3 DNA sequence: TGCGCCAGCAGCTTGGGGGACTTCCTCTCCTACAGTGAGCAGTTCTTC. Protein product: CASSLGDFLSYSEQFF.

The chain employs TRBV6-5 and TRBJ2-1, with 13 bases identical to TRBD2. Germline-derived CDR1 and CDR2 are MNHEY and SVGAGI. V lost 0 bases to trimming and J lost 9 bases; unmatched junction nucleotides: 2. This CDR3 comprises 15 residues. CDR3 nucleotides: TGTGCCAGCAGTTACTCAGGACTAGCGGGAGTTGAGCAGTTCTTC. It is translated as CASSYSGLAGVEQFF.

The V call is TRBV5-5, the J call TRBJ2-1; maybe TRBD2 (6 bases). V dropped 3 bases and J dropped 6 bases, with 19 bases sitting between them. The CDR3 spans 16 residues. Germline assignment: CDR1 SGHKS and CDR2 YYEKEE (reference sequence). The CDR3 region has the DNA TGTGCCAGCAGCTCTGAAGCCCCCGGGACTTCCAATGAGCAGTTCTTC. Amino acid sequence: CASSSEAPGTSNEQFF.

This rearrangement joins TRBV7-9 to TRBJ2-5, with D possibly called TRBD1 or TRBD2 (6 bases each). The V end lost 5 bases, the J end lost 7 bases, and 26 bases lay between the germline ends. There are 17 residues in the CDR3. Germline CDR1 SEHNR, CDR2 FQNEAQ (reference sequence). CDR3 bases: TGTGCCAGCAGCATCACCGGGAGCCTGGGGGCTCTGGGGACCCAGTACTTC. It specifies CASSITGSLGALGTQYF.

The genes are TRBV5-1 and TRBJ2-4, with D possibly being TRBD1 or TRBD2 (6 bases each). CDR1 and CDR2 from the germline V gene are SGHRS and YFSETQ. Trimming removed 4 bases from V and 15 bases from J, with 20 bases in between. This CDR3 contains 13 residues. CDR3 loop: CASSPPRGAPWYF. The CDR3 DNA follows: TGCGCCAGCAGCCCTCCGAGGGGGGCTCCTTGGTACTTC.